The 26 T cell receptor beta chains below come from one sample, sequenced in a study of blood T cells in healthy people across ages. It was with a sample-barcoded 5' primer and a J-beta primer mix that a second PCR of roughly 7 to 12 cycles was run. TCRdb called the 5' RACE reads again in MiXCR, with one record for every CDR3 protein. The sample holds around 1,700,000 distinct CDR3 sequences, under 30% seen once. The sequenced sample was blood. These receptors were obtained from a woman aged 25-40 years in good health.

This clonotype has at least ten counts. The chain is built from TRBV7-2 and TRBJ2-7, with a tentative D call TRBD2 (6 bases). The germline V gene encodes CDR1 SGHTA and CDR2 FQGNSA. Trimming pared 5 bases from V and 4 bases from J, leaving 15 bases between. The CDR3 totals 14 residues. The CDR3 DNA follows: TGTGCCAGCAGCGCGACATTAGCGGAGTACGAGCAGTACTTC. Its protein is CASSATLAEYEQYF.

V and J are TRBV6-1 and TRBJ1-2; D uncertain. Trimming pared 6 bases from V and 6 bases from J, leaving 17 bases between. Germline V gene sequence: CDR1 MNHNS, CDR2 SASEGT. The CDR3 has 14 amino acids. The CDR3 DNA sequence: TGTGCCAGCAGGGAACCCAGGCGCCTCGATGGCTACACCTTC. This codes for CASREPRRLDGYTF.

The chain is built from TRBV28 and TRBJ2-3, with 8 nucleotides matching TRBD2. The J segment lost 5 bases and the V segment lost 5 bases, leaving 9 bases of the junction unmatched. Germline CDR1 and CDR2: MDHEN and SYDVKM. CDR3 length: 15 residues. The CDR3 loop reads CASSSLGGGRDTQYF. The CDR3 region has the DNA TGTGCCAGCAGTAGCCTCGGGGGGGGCCGAGATACGCAGTATTTT.

The rearrangement joins TRBV3-1 to TRBJ2-7, with D uncertain. Germline CDR1 is LGHDT and CDR2 is YNNKEL (reference sequence). Trimming removed 1 base from V and 5 bases from J, with 9 bases in between. There are 13 residues in the CDR3. The CDR3 sequence is CASSQGVGDEQYF. The CDR3 nucleotides are TGTGCCAGCAGCCAAGGGGTCGGCGACGAGCAGTACTTC.

This clonotype was recorded once. This chain uses TRBV3-1 with TRBJ1-2; no clear D. The germline V gene has CDR1 LGHDT and CDR2 YNNKEL (reference sequence). V lost 1 base, J lost 8 bases, and 11 bases lay in between. The CDR3 extends over 13 amino acids. The DNA for the CDR3 is TGTGCCAGCAGCCAAGCGACTCCGGGCGGCTACACCTTC. It yields the protein CASSQATPGGYTF. Supplemented by reference TRBV3-1 and TRBJ1-2, the full variable domain reads DTAVSQTPKYLVTQMGNDKSIKCEQNLGHDTMYWYKQDSKKFLKIMFSYNNKELIINETVPNRFSPKSPDKAHLNLHINSLELGDSAVYFCASSQATPGGYTFGSGTRLTVV.

V and J are TRBV11-2 and TRBJ2-5, with TRBD2 matching 10 bases. The end of the DNA fits TRBJ2-7 better, so the J call may be wrong. This CDR3 has 18 residues. Germline lookup yields CDR1 SGHAT and CDR2 FQNNGV. CDR3 residues: CASSSGGTSDIMGYEQYF. CDR3 DNA: TGTGCCAGCAGCTCGGGCGGGACTAGCGATATCATGGGCTACGAGCAGTACTTC.

The DNA of the CDR3 is TGCAGTGCTTCCATTGCCAGGGGCGCCCTCTACGAGCAGTACTTC. This encodes CSASIARGALYEQYF. This chain links TRBV20-1 with TRBJ2-7; tentatively, D is TRBD1 (6 bases). Germline lookup yields CDR1 DFQATT and CDR2 SNEGSKA (reference sequence). This CDR3 contains 15 residues. Trimming shortened V by 5 bases and J by 3 bases, and 20 bases separated the two germline ends.

This clonotype was counted a few times. The chain's CDR3 is CAIGPGQGFYQPQHF. Here the CDR3 DNA reads TGTGCCATCGGCCCTGGACAGGGCTTTTATCAGCCCCAGCATTTT. This sequence joins TRBV2 and TRBJ1-5; 8 nucleotides agree with TRBD1. The CDR3 runs to 15 residues. J was trimmed by 5 bases and V by 10 bases; bases with no gene match: 13. Germline V gene sequence: CDR1 SNHLY, CDR2 FYNNEI.

J is TRBJ2-5 and V is TRBV28; 8 nucleotides align to TRBD1. V shed 5 bases and J 3 bases; nucleotides not matched to a gene: 8. Germline CDR1 reads MDHEN; CDR2 reads SYDVKM. The CDR3 has 15 amino acids. As DNA, the CDR3 is TGTGCCAGCAGTCCTTGGACAGGGAAGAAAGAGACCCAGTACTTC. Translation gives CASSPWTGKKETQYF.

In this sample, this clonotype turned up a few times. V usage is TRBV7-9 and J usage is TRBJ1-2, with D perhaps matching TRBD1 (5 bases). The germline V gene has CDR1 SEHNR and CDR2 FQNEAQ (reference sequence). Trimming shortened V by 3 bases and J by 0 bases, and 20 bases separated the two germline ends. CDR3 size: 18 residues. Written as DNA, the CDR3 is TGTGCCAGCAGCTTCCCCTTTGGTAGGGACCTAGCTAACTATGGCTACACCTTC. Its translation is CASSFPFGRDLANYGYTF.

The CDR3 region is CASSSDFQETQYF. In DNA form, the CDR3 reads TGTGCCAGCAGCTCGGACTTTCAAGAGACCCAGTACTTC. The J gene is TRBJ2-5, the V gene TRBV7-9; weak D call: TRBD2 (5 bases). Germline V gene data show CDR1 as SEHNR and CDR2 as FQNEAQ (reference sequence). Between the trimmed V and J ends, which lost 4 bases and 2 bases, there was a span of 8 bases. The CDR3 extends over 13 amino acids.

This clonotype was recorded a few times. The V call is TRBV5-1, the J call TRBJ2-7, with D perhaps matching TRBD1 (5 bases). Germline values: CDR1 SGHRS, CDR2 YFSETQ. The CDR3 is made up of 15 amino acids. Between the trimmed V and J ends, which lost 2 bases and 4 bases, there was a span of 16 bases. CDR3 bases: TGCGCCAGCAGCTTCAAGGGTCAGGGCACTTACGAGCAGTACTTC. As protein: CASSFKGQGTYEQYF.

This sequence joins TRBV13 and TRBJ2-7, with 10 nucleotides matching TRBD2. With the DNA end fitting TRBJ2-1 better, the J assignment may be wrong. Germline values: CDR1 PRHDT, CDR2 FYEKMQ (reference sequence). The CDR3 covers 14 residues. The CDR3 region has the DNA TGTGCCAGCAGCTATAGCGGGGGGTCCTACGAGCAGTTCTTC. Protein product: CASSYSGGSYEQFF.

This clonotype was observed many times. J is TRBJ2-7 and V is TRBV20-1, with 9 bases aligning to TRBD1. Germline V gene lookup returns CDR1 DFQATT and CDR2 SNEGSKA (reference sequence). Trimming at V came to 6 bases and at J to 7 bases, leaving 7 bases not matched to a gene. The CDR3 is 12 amino acids. The CDR3 nucleotides are TGCAGTGCGACGGGACAGGGAATGGAGCAGTACTTC. Amino acid sequence: CSATGQGMEQYF.

Concerning this clonotype itself: Just one base apart from a much larger clone, this may be a read error. The V call is TRBV20-1, the J call TRBJ1-5; TRBD1 is a possible D gene (5 bases). The CDR3 is made up of 12 amino acids. The germline V and J ends were trimmed by 8 bases and 5 bases, with 13 bases remaining between them. The germline V gene encodes CDR1 DFQATT and CDR2 SNEGSKA (reference sequence). CDR3 in amino acids: CSRGPGDQPQHF. CDR3 DNA sequence: TGCAGTCGAGGGCCGGGGGATCAGCCCCAGCATTTT.

This clonotype was picked up many times. This chain uses TRBV29-1 with TRBJ2-1; D may be TRBD1 (5 bases). The length of the CDR3 is 13 residues. Germline V gene data show CDR1 as SQVTM and CDR2 as ANQGSEA. With 4 bases removed from V and 7 bases from J, the gap between germline ends came to 14 bases. In nucleotides, the CDR3 is TGCAGCGTTGGGGCAGGGATGAGGAATGAGCAGTTCTTC. Residues: CSVGAGMRNEQFF.

This clonotype was counted ten times or more. The rearrangement joins TRBV7-3 to TRBJ2-7, with D perhaps TRBD2 (5 bases). V was cut by 2 bases and J by 7 bases, with 15 bases left in between. This CDR3 region has 14 residues. Germline-derived CDR1 and CDR2 are SGHTA and FQGTGA. This CDR3 is CASSLEGEEGEQYF. The CDR3 bases are TGTGCCAGCAGCTTAGAGGGAGAAGAGGGAGAGCAGTACTTC.

Remarks on this clonotype: A much more abundant neighbour one base away suggests this may be a read error. The CDR3 coding sequence is TGCAGTGCTGGACCCCAACTCACGACCTACGAGCAGTTCTTC. As protein: CSAGPQLTTYEQFF. The chain is built from TRBV20-1 and TRBJ2-1, with no clear D. CDR3 size: 14 residues. The ends were cut back, 5 bases at V and 10 bases at J, with 21 bases in the middle. The germline CDR1 and CDR2 sequences are DFQATT and SNEGSKA (reference sequence).

The rearrangement links TRBV6-2 or TRBV6-3 to TRBJ2-1; no clear D. This CDR3 spans 16 amino acids. V was clipped by 6 bases and J by 0 bases, with 15 bases between them. The germline CDR1 and CDR2 sequences are MNHEY and SVGEGT. CDR3 in DNA: TGTGCCAGCAGACCAACCGATTCTAGCTCCTACAATGAGCAGTTCTTC. This translates into CASRPTDSSSYNEQFF.

The table lists this clonotype with many counts. The chain couples TRBV19 to TRBJ2-7; D possibly matches TRBD1 or TRBD2 (5 bases each). Germline V gives CDR1 LNHDA, CDR2 SQIVND (reference sequence). The CDR3 covers 14 residues. Trimming took 5 bases from V and 0 from J, leaving 11 bases between them. The CDR3 sequence is CASSSRGPSYEQYF. CDR3 coding DNA: TGTGCCAGTAGTTCAAGGGGACCCTCCTACGAGCAGTACTTC.

The chain links TRBV28 to TRBJ2-5; D unclear. The better agreement between TRBJ2-7 and the DNA end casts doubt on the J call. Germline CDR1 and CDR2: MDHEN and SYDVKM. This CDR3 spans 13 amino acids. CDR3 nucleotides: TGTGCCAGCAGTTTATCCTATGATGGCGAGCAGTACTTC. Protein product: CASSLSYDGEQYF.

This clonotype was found many times. This chain connects TRBV2 to TRBJ2-6; D possibly corresponds to TRBD2 (5 bases). V gave up 1 base and J gave up 2 bases, with 6 bases separating them. The CDR3 has 15 residues. CDR1 and CDR2 from the germline V gene are SNHLY and FYNNEI. CDR3 region: CASSEGGPGANVLTF. In DNA form, the CDR3 reads TGTGCCAGCAGTGAAGGAGGGCCTGGGGCCAACGTCCTGACTTTC. Supplemented by reference TRBV2 and TRBJ2-6, the full variable domain reads EPEVTQTPSHQVTQMGQEVILRCVPISNHLYFYWYRQILGQKVEFLVSFYNNEISEKSEIFDDQFSVERPDGSNFTLKIRSTKLEDSAMYFCASSEGGPGANVLTFGAGSRLTVL.

This clonotype was picked up many times. The chain joins TRBV4-3 to TRBJ2-4, with D maybe TRBD2 (5 bases). V lost 0 bases and J lost 12, with 15 bases in between. The CDR3 runs to 14 residues. Germline CDR1 is LGHNA and CDR2 is YSLEER. The CDR3, as DNA: TGCGCCAGCAGCCAAGATCTCCCCCCCGGGGATCAGTACTTC. It translates to CASSQDLPPGDQYF.

This clonotype has a count of ten or more. V is TRBV2 and J is TRBJ2-7; 7 nucleotides match TRBD1. Germline V lookup: CDR1 SNHLY, CDR2 FYNNEI. The CDR3 sequence is 13 residues long. J lost 7 bases, V lost 7 bases, and 10 bases had no gene match. CDR3 nucleotide sequence: TGTGCCAGCATTCCAGGGGACAGAGGAGAGCAGTACTTC. Amino acid sequence: CASIPGDRGEQYF.

J is TRBJ1-1 and V is TRBV3-1; D is undetermined. Trimming removed 0 bases from V and 1 base from J, with 6 bases in between. The CDR3 totals 14 residues. Germline V CDR1 and CDR2: LGHDT, YNNKEL (reference sequence). The DNA of the CDR3 is TGTGCCAGCAGCCAAGATCGGCGGAACACTGAAGCTTTCTTT. Protein: CASSQDRRNTEAFF.

This clonotype was found many times. V usage is TRBV5-6 and J usage is TRBJ2-7; D is possibly TRBD1 (5 bases). The CDR3 is 14 residues long. Germline CDR1 and CDR2: SGHDT and YYEEEE. V lost 2 bases and J lost 6, with 15 bases in between. This chain's CDR3 is CASSFVDTPREQYF. DNA for the CDR3: TGTGCCAGCAGCTTCGTGGACACCCCACGCGAGCAGTACTTC.